The T cell receptor beta chain described here comes from a study of shared clonotypes between healthy human individuals. The study's findings and limits: Shared clonotypes across all four donors exceeded non-shared ones in generation probability.

The assay was immunoSEQ multiplex PCR, and TCRdb's table has in-frame clones only and misses some. The sample shows over a million clones, about 75% of them seen only once. A note on this clone: Its antigen is not known.

Germline V gene sequence: CDR1 MNHEY, CDR2 SMNVEV (reference sequence). V lost 11 bases to trimming and J lost 6 bases; unmatched junction nucleotides: 15. The CDR3 has 15 residues. The chain links TRBV27 to TRBJ2-1; TRBD2 matches at 8 bases. This clonotype was obtained from a man younger than 35 in good health. The sample taken for sequencing was memory CD4+ T cells sorted from blood. As for subset: CD45RA-negative fraction. The DNA of the CDR3 is TGTGCCTCTCAGATAATCCCGGGGGGGCTCAATGAGCAGTTCTTC. This translates into CASQIIPGGLNEQFF.